A selection of T cell receptor beta chains follows, all from one sample in a study of blood T cell repertoires in COVID-19. Only in-frame clones appear in the TCRdb table, and some are missing; sequencing was by immunoSEQ multiplex PCR. The sample holds roughly 350,000 clones, about 85% seen once. Sequencing was carried out using peripheral blood. The source is a woman younger than 35 with acute or convalescent COVID-19. Both conserved end residues are part of each CDR3. The order of the fields is V gene, CDR3 protein.

TRBV5-8 CASIGQGIYEQYF
TRBV11-2 CASSLVTAGRLGMNTEAFF
TRBV5-1 CASSSGTGGTEAFF
TRBV29-1 CSVPIGDEYGYTF
TRBV5-1 CASSPEPGVSYEQYF
TRBV5-1 CASSGTGLRSYEQYF
TRBV9 CASTTGTGAYNEQFF
TRBV12-5 CASGLGSGGTDTQYF
TRBV3-1/TRBV3-2 CASSQRTGDGYTF
TRBV6-5 CASSYDRDNSPLHF
TRBV7-9 CASSPQDRVDTQYF
TRBV12-3/TRBV12-4 CASSYRQFEAFF
TRBV11-3 CASSLRGLLTDTQYF
TRBV6-4 CASSDSNRGATEAFF
TRBV18 CASSPRLAESYEQYF
TRBV5-1 CASSSRTGGSGANVLTF
TRBV5-1 CASSPFLAGEETQYF
TRBV7-3 CASSHLAGATDTQYF
TRBV5-1 CASSRVGTGNTDTQYF
TRBV11-2 CASGLGGGAGGYTF
TRBV6-5 CASSYSRGGDRFF
TRBV19 CASYRGRASMNTEAFF
TRBV7-8 CASSLGRGHTNEKLFF
TRBV12-5 CASGLKPGQSYNEQFF
TRBV7-9 CASSMTGVSDTQYF
TRBV5-1 CASSQGVYGYTF
TRBV12-5 CASGLVLRRGYNEQFF
TRBV4-1 CASSQDIGAGYGYTF
TRBV19 CATIGQGYNEQFF
TRBV19 CASRRGGGNQEAFF
TRBV18 CASSPQVSPAAEETQYF